Sequencing of this T cell receptor (beta chain) was carried out in a study of T cell responses to AZD1222 COVID-19 vaccine. Data came from immunoSEQ multiplex PCR; TCRdb stores just in-frame clones and leaves some out. Among approximately 61,000 clones listed, around 81% were seen once. Comment on this clone: Its antigen is undetermined.

Findings of the study overall: Repertoire sampling was restricted to post-peak T cell response timepoints. Of spike-specific TCRs, nearly half reportedly target regions left unmutated in variants.

The germline V and J ends were trimmed by 4 bases and 2 bases, with 14 bases remaining between them. From germline, CDR1 is KGHDR and CDR2 SFDVKD. The CDR3 is 17 residues long. The chain is built from TRBV24-1 and TRBJ2-6; a possible D gene is TRBD2 (5 bases). The input for sequencing was peripheral blood, taken 28 days after the second AZD1222 dose. This clonotype originated in an adult who received the AZD1222 COVID-19 vaccine. The CDR3 is CATSDSSGTAGANVLTF. CDR3 DNA sequence: TGTGCCACCAGTGACTCATCGGGAACTGCTGGGGCCAACGTCCTGACTTTC.